A single sample is the source of the 28 T cell receptor beta chains below, sequenced in a study of cytomegalovirus exposure and HLA in healthy donors. PCR was performed using 60 Vbeta and 13 Jbeta primers. The repertoire was sequenced with immunoSEQ multiplex PCR; TCRdb's copy has only in-frame clones and lacks some. The data contain some 96,000 clones, about 75% of them singletons. The sequenced material came from PBMCs. The receptors derive from a middle-aged man in good health and CMV-seropositive.

V and J are TRBV27 and TRBJ1-3; D possibly corresponds to TRBD1 (6 bases). CDR3 length equals 13 residues. Germline CDR1 and CDR2: MNHEY and SMNVEV (reference sequence). V lost 8 bases, J lost 7 bases, and 15 bases lay in between. Here the CDR3 reads CASRTGRENTIYF. The CDR3 DNA reads as TGTGCCAGCCGCACAGGGCGGGAGAACACCATATATTTT.

This clone was seen only once. The chain joins TRBV18 to TRBJ2-7, with 11 bases identical to TRBD2. V shed 6 bases and J 0 bases; nucleotides not matched to a gene: 4. Germline loops: CDR1 KGHSH, CDR2 LQKENI. The CDR3 covers 15 residues. The CDR3 here is CASSGTSGSSYEQYF. CDR3 nucleotides: TGTGCCAGCTCGGGGACTAGCGGTTCCTCCTACGAGCAGTACTTC.

This clone was seen just once. V is TRBV6-1 and J is TRBJ1-3, with D perhaps TRBD1 (6 bases). CDR3 length equals 15 residues. The germline V and J ends were trimmed by 7 bases and 3 bases, with 16 bases remaining between them. Germline CDR1 MNHNS, CDR2 SASEGT. This CDR3 reads CASTSGRGSGNTIYF. In DNA form, the CDR3 reads TGTGCCAGCACCTCAGGGAGGGGGAGTGGAAACACCATATATTTT.

The chain joins TRBV7-9 to TRBJ1-4; no clear D gene. The germline V gene encodes CDR1 SEHNR and CDR2 FQNEAQ (reference sequence). V was clipped by 1 base and J by 3 bases, with 9 bases between them. The CDR3 totals 15 residues. The CDR3 DNA sequence: TGTGCCAGCAGCTTAGGTGACAACTCTAATGAAAAACTGTTTTTT. Its translation is CASSLGDNSNEKLFF.

This clone has a single count. The chain recombines TRBV7-6 with TRBJ2-3; a weak D match, TRBD1 (5 bases). The V end lost 2 bases, the J end lost 5 bases, and 20 bases lay between the germline ends. Germline CDR1 is SGHVS and CDR2 is FNYEAQ. The CDR3 is 17 residues long. CDR3 protein: CASSLRGPQRVGDTQYF. CDR3 sequence (DNA): TGTGCCAGCAGCTTAAGGGGCCCGCAGCGAGTGGGAGATACGCAGTATTTT.

The chain is built from TRBV5-1 and TRBJ1-4; unclear D gene. Per germline, CDR1 SGHRS and CDR2 YFSETQ. V was shortened by 3 bases and J by 7 bases, with 16 bases between the two germline ends. The CDR3 contains 15 residues. The CDR3 DNA follows: TGCGCCAGCAGCTCAACAAGTTCCAAAAGTGAAAAACTGTTTTTT. This gives the protein CASSSTSSKSEKLFF.

This clone was seen once. This sequence joins TRBV11-3 and TRBJ2-2; D is uncertain. Germline CDR1 reads SGHNT; CDR2 reads YENEEA. The V end was cut by 5 bases, the J end by 4 bases, with 5 bases between. CDR3 length equals 12 residues. CDR3 DNA sequence: TGTGCCAGCAGCGACTTCACCGGGGAGCTGTTTTTT. Translating it yields CASSDFTGELFF.

This clone appeared a few times. J is TRBJ1-3 and V is TRBV6-5; D is ambiguous. The CDR3 is made up of 15 amino acids. Germline CDR1 is MNHEY and CDR2 is SVGAGI. Between the trimmed V and J ends, which lost 2 bases and 4 bases, there was a span of 12 bases. CDR3 in amino acids: CASSYADVTGNTIYF. The CDR3 bases are TGTGCCAGCAGTTACGCAGATGTCACAGGAAACACCATATATTTT.

This clone was seen a handful of times. V gene TRBV18 combines with J gene TRBJ2-3, with TRBD2 matching over 8 bases. The CDR3 totals 17 residues. V dropped 0 bases and J dropped 5; count of bases not matched to a gene: 10. The V gene's germline CDR1 is KGHSH and CDR2 LQKENI. CDR3 in amino acids: CASSPPRTGGLVDTQYF. The CDR3 coding sequence is TGTGCCAGCTCACCACCAAGAACGGGGGGGCTGGTAGATACGCAGTATTTT.

The chain carries TRBV27 and TRBJ1-4; TRBD1 might be the D (6 bases). V was cut by 2 bases and J by 10 bases, with 14 bases left in between. The CDR3 contains 14 residues. Germline CDR1 MNHEY, CDR2 SMNVEV (reference sequence). CDR3 region: CASSLGYETGKLFF. The CDR3 DNA sequence: TGTGCCAGCAGTTTAGGATACGAGACAGGAAAACTGTTTTTT. Filled out from reference TRBV27 and TRBJ1-4, the complete variable domain reads EAQVTQNPRYLITVTGKKLTVTCSQNMNHEYMSWYRQDPGLGLRQIYYSMNVEVTDKGDVPEGYKVSRKEKRNFPLILESPSPNQTSLYFCASSLGYETGKLFFGSGTQLSVL.

This clone has only one observation. This chain connects TRBV21-1 to TRBJ2-7; no check of the table's D call, TRBD1, against the DNA was made. TRBV21-1 is a known pseudogene. The CDR3 runs to 15 residues. CDR3: CASSKAGTGGYEQYF. CDR3 DNA: TGTGCCAGCAGCAAAGCCGGGACAGGGGGCTACGAGCAGTACTTC.

The V and J genes are TRBV14 and TRBJ2-7, with no clear D. Trimming shortened V by 0 bases and J by 5 bases, and 2 bases separated the two germline ends. The CDR3 spans 11 residues. Looked up from germline, CDR1 is SGHDN and CDR2 is FVKESK. CDR3 protein: CASSQDNEQYF. The CDR3 DNA reads TGTGCCAGCAGCCAAGATAACGAGCAGTACTTC. The full variable domain, its missing parts supplied by reference TRBV14 and TRBJ2-7, is EAGVTQFPSHSVIEKGQTVTLRCDPISGHDNLYWYRRVMGKEIKFLLHFVKESKQDESGMPNNRFLAERTGGTYSTLKVQPAELEDSGVYFCASSQDNEQYFGPGTRLTVT.

The chain uses TRBV18 and TRBJ2-2; TRBD2 might be the D (5 bases). The CDR3 totals 14 residues. Trimming shortened V by 2 bases and J by 4 bases, and 8 bases separated the two germline ends. Per the germline V gene, CDR1 is KGHSH and CDR2 is LQKENI. In nucleotides, the CDR3 is TGTGCCAGCTCACCAGGGCGGGTCACCGGGGAGCTGTTTTTT. Its protein product is CASSPGRVTGELFF.

This clone occurred a few times. This sequence joins TRBV6-5 and TRBJ1-2; 9 positions agree with TRBD1. The ends lost 8 bases at V and 8 bases at J; junction bases unmatched: 6. Germline-derived CDR1 and CDR2 are MNHEY and SVGAGI. This CDR3 is built from 12 residues. The CDR3 region is CASWDRVQGYTF. The CDR3 coding sequence is TGTGCCAGCTGGGACAGGGTGCAGGGCTACACCTTC.

In DNA form, the CDR3 reads TGCGCCAGCAGCTCCTCCGGGACAGTCTCCTACGAGCAGTACTTC. This codes for CASSSSGTVSYEQYF. The chain combines TRBV5-1 with TRBJ2-7; TRBD1 aligns across 7 bases. The trim removed 3 bases at V and 0 bases at J, leaving 6 bases unmatched. CDR3 length equals 15 residues. Germline loops: CDR1 SGHRS, CDR2 YFSETQ.

The CDR3 DNA sequence: TGTGCCAGCAGCCAGGGGGCGGAAGGAGAGACCCAGTACTTC. The encoded protein is CASSQGAEGETQYF. This rearrangement joins TRBV11-2 to TRBJ2-5; 8 nucleotides agree with TRBD1. The trim removed 5 bases at V and 4 bases at J, leaving 6 bases unmatched. This CDR3 comprises 14 residues. Per the germline V gene, CDR1 is SGHAT and CDR2 is FQNNGV.

The CDR3 loop reads CASSLKVGQGGIGELFF. CDR3 nucleotide sequence: TGCGCCAGCAGCCTTAAAGTGGGACAGGGAGGAATCGGGGAGCTGTTTTTT. The V gene is TRBV4-1, the J gene TRBJ2-2, with TRBD1 identical over 9 bases. The CDR3 covers 17 residues. Looked up from germline, CDR1 is MGHRA and CDR2 is YSYEKL. V dropped 4 bases and J dropped 7; count of bases not matched to a gene: 13.

By share, this clone counts as medium-sized (0.01 to 0.1%). This chain joins TRBV6-5 and TRBJ1-4; D is possibly TRBD1 (5 bases). The CDR3 covers 13 residues. CDR1 and CDR2 (germline): MNHEY, SVGAGI. V lost 6 bases to trimming and J lost 3 bases, with 8 bases between them. CDR3 amino acids: CASSDRPNEKLFF. As DNA, the CDR3 is TGTGCCAGCAGCGACAGACCTAATGAAAAACTGTTTTTT.

The V and J genes are TRBV27 and TRBJ2-1; the match to TRBD2 covers 14 bases. This CDR3 region has 18 residues. Germline V gene data show CDR1 as MNHEY and CDR2 as SMNVEV (reference sequence). The ends lost 6 bases at V and 12 bases at J; junction bases unmatched: 19. The CDR3 loop is CASRSTSGRALVRGGQFF. CDR3 in DNA: TGTGCCAGCAGATCGACTAGCGGGAGGGCTTTGGTTCGGGGTGGGCAGTTCTTC.

This clone appeared a few times. The chain links TRBV5-1 to TRBJ1-1, with a weak D call TRBD1 (5 bases). The V end lost 0 bases, the J end lost 7 bases, and 13 bases lay between the germline ends. The germline V gene encodes CDR1 SGHRS and CDR2 YFSETQ. This CDR3 contains 14 residues. In DNA form, the CDR3 reads TGCGCCAGCAGCTTGGCCGGGGGGAGAGTTGAAGCTTTCTTT. Amino acids: CASSLAGGRVEAFF.

This clone was seen a single time. The chain combines TRBV5-6 with TRBJ1-1; D remains ambiguous. In germline, CDR1 is SGHDT, CDR2 YYEEEE. Trimming took off 3 bases at V and 4 bases at J, with 7 bases between the two ends. The CDR3 has 12 amino acids. CDR3 sequence reads: CASSSVGTEAFF. The CDR3 nucleotides are TGTGCCAGCAGCTCGGTCGGCACTGAAGCTTTCTTT.

In this sample, this clone turned up a few times. The chain is built from TRBV7-2 and TRBJ2-7; maybe TRBD1 (7 bases). Per the germline V gene, CDR1 is SGHTA and CDR2 is FQGNSA. CDR3 length: 17 amino acids. The V and J ends lost 5 bases and 2 bases respectively, with 22 bases between them. In DNA, the CDR3 is TGTGCCAGCAGCCCCCGGGCAGGGGGAGGCCTCACCTACGAGCAGTACTTC. Amino acids: CASSPRAGGGLTYEQYF. Variable domain in full (rest from reference TRBV7-2 and TRBJ2-7): GAGVSQSPSNKVTEKGKDVELRCDPISGHTALYWYRQSLGQGLEFLIYFQGNSAPDKSGLPSDRFSAERTGGSVSTLTIQRTQQEDSAVYLCASSPRAGGGLTYEQYFGPGTRLTVT.

The chain uses TRBV5-1 and TRBJ2-7, with 9 bases fitting TRBD2. J gave up 5 bases and V 4 bases, and 7 bases lay outside the gene matches. This CDR3 has 14 amino acids. Germline V gene lookup returns CDR1 SGHRS and CDR2 YFSETQ. CDR3 in DNA: TGCGCCAGCAGCCCCTTGGGACTAGCCCACGAGCAGTACTTC. The encoded protein is CASSPLGLAHEQYF.

The chain combines TRBV7-9 with TRBJ2-7; 11 bases fit TRBD1. CDR1 is SEHNR and CDR2 is FQNEAQ in the germline V gene (reference sequence). Trimming took 5 bases from V and 7 from J; bases not matched to a gene: 7. CDR3 length: 14 amino acids. The CDR3 region has the DNA TGTGCCAGCAGCACAGGGACAGGGGGTGAAGAGCAGTACTTC. Amino acid sequence: CASSTGTGGEEQYF.

This chain uses TRBV18 with TRBJ2-3; D unresolved. The CDR3 contains 15 residues. Trimming shortened V by 0 bases and J by 1 base, and 8 bases separated the two germline ends. Per germline, CDR1 KGHSH and CDR2 LQKENI. CDR3 nucleotide sequence: TGTGCCAGCTCACCACCTCTCGGTGGCACAGATACGCAGTATTTT. Protein sequence: CASSPPLGGTDTQYF. The whole variable domain, filled in from reference TRBV18 and TRBJ2-3, reads NAGVMQNPRHLVRRRGQEARLRCSPMKGHSHVYWYRQLPEEGLKFMVYLQKENIIDESGMPKERFSAEFPKEGPSILRIQQVVRGDSAAYFCASSPPLGGTDTQYFGPGTRLTVL.

V and J are TRBV7-2 and TRBJ1-1, with D unclear. Germline-derived CDR1 and CDR2 are SGHTA and FQGNSA. With 2 bases removed from V and 5 bases from J, the gap between germline ends came to 12 bases. The CDR3 runs to 14 residues. CDR3 in DNA: TGTGCCAGCAGCTTATTCCTAAGAAGTACTGAAGCTTTCTTT. It translates to CASSLFLRSTEAFF. Using reference TRBV7-2 and TRBJ1-1 for the parts outside the CDR3, the full variable domain is GAGVSQSPSNKVTEKGKDVELRCDPISGHTALYWYRQSLGQGLEFLIYFQGNSAPDKSGLPSDRFSAERTGGSVSTLTIQRTQQEDSAVYLCASSLFLRSTEAFFGQGTRLTVV.

The chain carries TRBV19 and TRBJ1-2; 7 bases align to TRBD1. V trimming: 5 bases; J trimming: 6 bases; junction bases outside the gene matches: 15. The CDR3 has 16 amino acids. Germline CDR1 is LNHDA and CDR2 is SQIVND (reference sequence). CDR3: CASSPSDGQEKNGYTF. The CDR3 DNA reads TGTGCCAGTAGTCCCAGCGATGGACAGGAGAAAAATGGCTACACCTTC.

The V and J genes are TRBV18 and TRBJ1-4; a possible D gene is TRBD1 (6 bases). The germline V gene encodes CDR1 KGHSH and CDR2 LQKENI. The CDR3 extends over 13 amino acids. Trimming removed 6 bases from V and 8 bases from J, with 13 bases in between. CDR3 loop: CASSQGHGEKLFF. CDR3 nucleotides: TGTGCCAGCTCTCAGGGACACGGGGAAAAACTGTTTTTT. The variable domain in full, completed from reference TRBV18 and TRBJ1-4, reads NAGVMQNPRHLVRRRGQEARLRCSPMKGHSHVYWYRQLPEEGLKFMVYLQKENIIDESGMPKERFSAEFPKEGPSILRIQQVVRGDSAAYFCASSQGHGEKLFFGSGTQLSVL.